Presented here are 6 T cell receptor beta chains from one specimen sequenced in a study of T cells in Graves' hyperthyroidism and ophthalmopathy. Amplified TCR beta CDR3 regions derived from RNA transcripts. HTBI primers were the set used in a first-round RT-PCR of the TCR CDR3. TCRdb re-analysed the multiplex PCR reads in MiXCR, keeping a single row per CDR3 protein. The data show some 700,000 distinct CDR3 sequences, roughly a sixth seen once. Specimen: blood. Receptors originate from a middle-aged man with Graves' hyperthyroidism.

This chain joins TRBV6-1 and TRBJ2-3; 9 bases are shared with TRBD1. The V and J ends lost 8 bases and 4 bases, in that order; junction bases with no gene match: 10. The CDR3 spans 15 residues. In germline, CDR1 is MNHNS, CDR2 SASEGT. In DNA, the CDR3 is TGTGCCAGCTGGTGGGGACAGGGACGTGCAGATACGCAGTATTTT. It translates to CASWWGQGRADTQYF.

The J gene is TRBJ2-7, the V gene TRBV12-3 or TRBV12-4; 7 bases align to TRBD1. With V trimmed by 7 bases and J by 3 bases, 6 bases remained unmatched. The CDR3 sequence is 13 residues long. CDR3 sequence reads: CASNRQGFYEQYF. The CDR3 DNA reads TGTGCCAGCAACAGACAGGGTTTCTACGAGCAGTACTTC.

At least ten counts were recorded for this clonotype. The gene calls are TRBV30 and TRBJ2-7; D may be TRBD1 (6 bases). Per germline, CDR1 GTSNPN and CDR2 SVGIG (reference sequence). This CDR3 has 11 residues. Trimming took off 5 bases at V and 1 base at J, with 6 bases between the two ends. CDR3 bases: TGTGCCTGGGGACAGTCCTACGAGCAGTACTTC. Amino acid sequence: CAWGQSYEQYF.

This clonotype was seen ten or more times. V is TRBV12-3 or TRBV12-4 and J is TRBJ1-5, with D uncertain. The CDR3 runs 15 residues. V lost 7 bases and J 0 bases, leaving 13 bases between the germline ends. The CDR3 loop reads CASTSQGTSNQPQHF. CDR3 DNA sequence: TGTGCCAGCACCTCACAAGGAACTAGCAATCAGCCCCAGCATTTT.

The chain uses TRBV10-2 and TRBJ2-2; 10 nucleotides agree with TRBD2. V shed 8 bases, J shed 3 bases, and the junction held 12 bases outside the gene matches. Germline CDR1 is WSHSY and CDR2 is SAAADI. CDR3 size: 17 residues. DNA for the CDR3: TGCGCCAGCCGGCAAGCGGGAGGGCCAGGGGACACCGGGGAGCTGTTTTTT. Amino acids: CASRQAGGPGDTGELFF.

In its sample, this clonotype was seen many times. The V call is TRBV20-1, the J call TRBJ2-1, with 10 positions matching TRBD2. J gave up 1 base and V 1 base, and 1 base lay outside the gene matches. CDR3 length equals 15 residues. CDR1 and CDR2 (germline): DFQATT, SNEGSKA (reference sequence). CDR3: CSARGLAGSYNEQFF. The CDR3 coding sequence is TGCAGTGCTAGAGGACTAGCGGGTTCCTACAATGAGCAGTTCTTC.